The source of this T cell receptor beta chain is a study of blood T cell repertoires in COVID-19. Overall study: The cDNA or gDNA used as material had been derived from T cells, B-cell-depleted T cells, or PBMCs.

The V gene's germline CDR1 is MNHEY and CDR2 SVGAGI. The V gene lost 6 bases and the J gene lost 1 base, with 9 bases spanning the gap. There are 13 residues in the CDR3. In the source study's methods: Nucleated cell number was recorded as an estimate derived from reference gene primer amplification. Generated by immunoSEQ multiplex PCR, the TCRdb table keeps only in-frame clones and is missing some. V and J calls and clone size are as listed in that table; D and trimming were resolved from the DNA. The sample yields 110,000 or so clones, more than 75% seen once. The chain carries TRBV6-5 and TRBJ1-2; D gene unclear. This clonotype originated in a woman in her thirties or forties with acute or convalescent COVID-19. The specimen was peripheral blood. Here the CDR3 DNA reads TGTGCCAGCAGCGACGACTTTAACTATGGCTACACCTTC. Residues: CASSDDFNYGYTF.